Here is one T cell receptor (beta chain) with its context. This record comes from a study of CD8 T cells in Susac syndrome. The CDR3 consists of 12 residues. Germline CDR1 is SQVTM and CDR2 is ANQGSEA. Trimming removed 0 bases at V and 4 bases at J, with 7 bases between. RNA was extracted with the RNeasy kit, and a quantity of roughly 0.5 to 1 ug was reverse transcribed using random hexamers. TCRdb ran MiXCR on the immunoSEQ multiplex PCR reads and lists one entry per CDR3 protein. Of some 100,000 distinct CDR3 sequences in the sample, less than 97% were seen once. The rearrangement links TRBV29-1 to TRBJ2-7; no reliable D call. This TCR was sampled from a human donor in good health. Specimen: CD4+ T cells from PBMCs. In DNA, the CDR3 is TGCAGCGTTGAAGAGCCGCGATACGAGCAGTACTTC. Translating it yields CSVEEPRYEQYF.